The clone carrying this T cell receptor beta chain has a count of ten or more. The antigen remains undetermined. J gave up 4 bases and V 2 bases, and 4 bases lay outside the gene matches. CDR3 length equals 15 residues. Germline assignment: CDR1 SGHRS and CDR2 YFSETQ. These data are taken from a study of response to subunit inactivated influenza vaccine. Study outcomes and limitations: New T cells are recruited in small numbers by each seasonal influenza vaccination, according to the authors' suggestion.

TCRdb re-called the RT-PCR reads through MiXCR, storing one row per CDR3 protein. Of roughly 700,000 distinct CDR3 sequences detected, approximately 15% appear once; the ten largest clones hold 5.5% to 7%. The TCR comes from a man aged 50 to 59 who received an inactivated influenza vaccine. Source: PBMCs from blood, taken roughly 15 days before vaccination. This sequence joins TRBV5-1 and TRBJ1-5; TRBD1 matches 9 bases. CDR3 residues: CASSFTGGENQPQHF. CDR3 DNA sequence: TGCGCCAGCAGCTTTACAGGGGGCGAAAATCAGCCCCAGCATTTT. Variable domain in full (rest from reference TRBV5-1 and TRBJ1-5): KAGVTQTPRYLIKTRGQQVTLSCSPISGHRSVSWYQQTPGQGLQFLFEYFSETQRNKGNFPGRFSGRQFSNSRSEMNVSTLELGDSALYLCASSFTGGENQPQHFGDGTRLSIL.